Listed below are T cell receptor beta chains from one sample, sequenced in a study of CD8 T cells in ankylosing spondylitis. One entry per CDR3 protein, called by TCRdb with MiXCR from the 5' RACE reads. This table holds about 840,000 distinct CDR3 sequences, approximately 10% found once. Sequencing input: blood, either unsorted or a sorted T cell fraction (not recorded which). All receptors derive from a male donor with ankylosing spondylitis. Each CDR3 is given with its conserved first and last residue. A D gene is named only where the DNA matches it firmly. Not all rows give a size; the values are once, few, many and, for expanded clones, a class.

V gene	clone size	J gene	CDR3 length	D gene	CDR3 protein	CDR3 DNA
TRBV27	-	TRBJ2-5	14	-	CASRRPGVGETQYF	TGTGCCAGCAGGCGGCCGGGGGTGGGAGAGACCCAGTACTTC
TRBV2	many	TRBJ2-5	14	TRBD1	CASTEQGAGETQYF	TGTGCCAGCACCGAACAGGGGGCAGGGGAGACCCAGTACTTC
TRBV20-1	few	TRBJ2-7	12	-	CSAREGGVGQYF	TGCAGTGCTAGAGAGGGGGGAGTTGGGCAGTACTTC
TRBV4-2	-	TRBJ2-7	16	-	CASSLDRVRGVYEQYF	TGTGCCAGCAGCCTAGACCGGGTGAGGGGTGTCTACGAGCAGTACTTC
TRBV7-6	few	TRBJ2-2	19	-	CASSLEVGGPATNTGELFF	TGTGCCAGCAGCTTAGAGGTAGGGGGTCCGGCCACGAACACCGGGGAGCTGTTTTTT
TRBV29-1	-	TRBJ1-2	12	-	CSVVEPGDGYTF	TGCAGCGTTGTAGAACCGGGAGATGGCTACACCTTC
TRBV5-1	few	TRBJ2-5	17	TRBD2	CASSLGLAGGTQETQYF	TGCGCCAGCAGCTTAGGACTAGCGGGAGGCACCCAAGAGACCCAGTACTTC
TRBV7-2	many	TRBJ1-6	12	-	CASSHMGSPLHF	TGTGCCAGCAGCCATATGGGTTCACCCCTCCACTTT
TRBV7-9	few	TRBJ2-3	16	TRBD1	CASLDREARSTDTQYF	TGTGCCAGCCTGGACAGGGAGGCTCGGAGCACAGATACGCAGTATTTT
TRBV28	few	TRBJ1-2	14	-	CASRPMGGHYGYTF	TGTGCCAGCAGGCCTATGGGGGGTCACTATGGCTACACCTTC
TRBV10-3	few	TRBJ1-4	14	-	CAISDGQLNEKLFF	TGTGCCATCAGTGATGGACAGCTGAATGAAAAACTGTTTTTT
TRBV20-1	few	TRBJ1-2	10	-	CSARIRGYTF	TGCAGTGCTAGAATTAGGGGCTACACCTTC
TRBV20-1	few	TRBJ1-5	15	-	CSASDEVESNQPQHF	TGCAGTGCTAGTGACGAAGTGGAGAGCAATCAGCCCCAGCATTTT
TRBV20-1	-	TRBJ2-3	14	-	CSARDWAAPDTQYF	TGCAGTGCTAGAGATTGGGCGGCCCCAGATACGCAGTATTTT
TRBV11-3	-	TRBJ1-6	14	-	CASRPPANNSPLHF	TGTGCCAGCAGGCCTCCGGCAAACAATTCACCCCTCCACTTT
TRBV12-3/TRBV12-4	few	TRBJ2-1	16	TRBD2	CASSLREGGRMNEQFF	TGTGCCAGCAGTTTACGGGAGGGAGGTAGAATGAATGAGCAGTTCTTC
TRBV5-1	few	TRBJ2-7	13	-	CASSLEGRAKQYF	TGCGCCAGCAGCTTGGAGGGCAGGGCTAAGCAGTACTTC